This entry is about one T cell receptor beta chain. Its target antigen remains unknown. Per-base qualities were not stored, and no clone one base away is much larger. The cysteine opens and the phenylalanine closes a CDR3 of 11 amino acids. The DNA shown is the 33-base CDR3, in frame from base 1. The germline V gene encodes CDR1 GTSNPN and CDR2 SVGIG (reference sequence). Trimming removed 7 bases from V and 4 bases from J, leaving 8 bases between the germline ends. Each donor gave one peripheral blood draw, about 110 mL on average, collected into heparinised tubes. A BD FACSAria II and a panel including CD45RO, CCR7, CD25, CD127, CD95 and CD27 were used to sort naive, central memory, regulatory and stem cell-like memory CD4+ T cells. Purity was above 95% for every sorted population. PBMCs were isolated immediately by Lymphoprep density gradient centrifugation and stained directly without culture. Samples were stained and sorted in pairs, with one healthy donor and one patient per experiment, so that batch effects were minimized.

The data belong to a study of beta chain features in type 1 diabetes (dated by TCRdb to 2017 to 2018). With respect to the entire study: Mean age, gender distribution, total cell number and subset yield did not differ between patients and healthy donors. The study compared TCRB repertoires of sorted circulating CD4+ T cell subsets between recently diagnosed type 1 diabetes patients and matched healthy donors. A total of around 110,000,000 sorted cells were examined across all samples, and a strong correlation was observed between cell number per subset and RNA yield. Whereas all 30 or so donors provided naive and central memory subsets, regulatory and stem cell-like memory subsets were isolated from just 8 patients and about eight healthy donors. What the work shows at the level of the full study, not this receptor alone: Naive, central memory and regulatory TCRB repertoires appeared to be more alike among patients than among healthy donors. A moderate but significant shortening of TCRB CDR3 length was observed in type 1 diabetes patients in all four CD4+ subsets. At VDJ recombination sites, patients with type 1 diabetes made fewer insertions and deleted more nucleotides, a pattern implying thymic rearrangement abnormalities. Shorter templates might be favored by PCR, yet because patient and control samples were amplified and corrected together, any such skew would affect both groups equally. Because cDNA rather than genomic DNA was sequenced, highly expressing activated cells could have been over-represented, although no difference in activation and CD3 levels was found between groups. Because small numbers of individuals were included in the HLA sub-analyses, any influence of HLA type on TCRB rearrangement was left unresolved.

The High Capacity cDNA Reverse Transcription Kit was used to reverse transcribe all of the isolated RNA, meaning that expressed TCRB transcripts were what got sequenced. Deep immunoSEQ sequencing was performed on naive, central memory and regulatory T cell samples, with an average of roughly 3.5 million total reads per sample. Sorted cells were lysed in RLT buffer and RNA was extracted with DNase-treated RNeasy Micro or Mini kits, depending on cell number. To prevent cross-contamination, every cell subset was processed on its own, while patient and healthy donor samples were processed together. The immunoSEQ multiplex PCR was used to amplify TCRB sequences from cDNA, generating 87-bp fragments that spanned the CDR3 region. Amplicons were sequenced on the Illumina HiSeq platform. On the study's bioinformatics: PCR bias was computationally corrected using synthetic template baselines, reads within Hamming distance 2 were collapsed, and singletons that could not be merged were discarded. Reads were aligned against IMGT to assign V, D and J genes, CDR3 length and insertions or deletions at six rearrangement sites. Clonotype counts were normalized to sorted cell number within each subset before computing true diversity and Gini coefficients with the tcR R package. The overlap coefficient, calculated on TCRB nucleotide sequences, was used to measure repertoire sharing. As a proxy for the pre-selection repertoire, out-of-frame TCRB sequences from naive cells were analyzed. Held by TCRdb, this immuneACCESS table contains in-frame sequences only and omits some clones. Under half of the omission traces to an unresolved V gene where checked; the cause of the rest is unknown. V, J and clone size derive from that table, while D and trimming were established from the DNA sequence. The table for this sample lists about 300,000 clones; about 13% of them were counted only once. The top ten clones comprise approximately 0.016% of the sample.

The chain joins TRBV30 to TRBJ2-1; the D gene remains uncertain. Sequencing input: naive CD4+ T cells from blood. Taken with the paper, the label for cell subset or site translates to: true naive CD4+ T cells. The sequence was collected from a young woman with type 1 diabetes. The sequence in DNA is TGTGCCTTAAAACAGTACAATGAGCAGTTCTTC. Translation gives CALKQYNEQFF.